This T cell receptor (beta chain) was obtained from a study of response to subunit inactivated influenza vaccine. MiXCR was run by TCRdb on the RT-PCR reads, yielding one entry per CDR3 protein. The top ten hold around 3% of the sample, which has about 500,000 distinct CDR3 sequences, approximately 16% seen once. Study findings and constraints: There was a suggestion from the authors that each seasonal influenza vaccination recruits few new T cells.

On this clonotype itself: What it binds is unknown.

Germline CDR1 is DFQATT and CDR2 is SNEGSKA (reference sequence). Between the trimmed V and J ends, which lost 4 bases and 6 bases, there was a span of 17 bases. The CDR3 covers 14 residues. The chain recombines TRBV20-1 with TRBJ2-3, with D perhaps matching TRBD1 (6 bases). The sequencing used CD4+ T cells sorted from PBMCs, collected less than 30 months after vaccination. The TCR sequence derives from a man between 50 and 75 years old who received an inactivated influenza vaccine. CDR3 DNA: TGCAGTGCTACTCAGGGGCCCCAGCGGGATACGCAGTATTTT. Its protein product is CSATQGPQRDTQYF.